Listed below are T cell receptor beta chains from one sample, sequenced in a study of cytomegalovirus exposure and HLA in healthy donors. Profiling relied on immunoSEQ multiplex PCR, and the TCRdb table lists in-frame clones only, not all of them. The sample has about 200,000 clones; about 82% are singletons. Sequencing was done on a sample of PBMCs. These receptors were obtained from a woman younger than 30 in good health and CMV-seronegative. Both conserved end residues are part of each CDR3. The D gene is left open where the match is weak. Rows give clone size only sometimes, using once, few, many, or a class for an expanded clone.

d_gene | abundance | j_gene | v_gene | CDR3aa | CDR3nt
. | . | TRBJ2-5 | TRBV2 | CASRVEETQYF | TGTGCCAGCCGCGTGGAGGAGACCCAGTACTTC
TRBD1 | . | TRBJ1-2 | TRBV6-5 | CASRPGTGRQLTF | TGTGCCAGCAGACCCGGGACAGGCAGACAATTAACCTTC
TRBD2 | . | TRBJ2-1 | TRBV19 | CASSMIAGGPGEQFF | TGTGCCAGTAGTATGATAGCGGGAGGGCCAGGTGAGCAGTTCTTC
. | . | TRBJ1-2 | TRBV27 | CASSASVTHGYTF | TGTGCCAGCAGTGCATCAGTTACCCATGGCTACACCTTC
. | . | TRBJ1-2 | TRBV6-5 | CAITGPEGYGYTF | TGTGCCATCACGGGCCCCGAGGGCTATGGCTACACCTTC
. | few | TRBJ1-2 | TRBV7-9 | CASRAGVANYGYTF | TGTGCCAGCAGGGCAGGCGTGGCTAACTATGGCTACACCTTC
. | once | TRBJ2-5 | TRBV5-1 | CASRRGATTPQETQYF | TGCGCCAGCAGGCGGGGCGCGACTACCCCGCAAGAGACCCAGTACTTC
. | few | TRBJ1-2 | TRBV6-5 | CASSLGGGLLDGYTF | TGTGCCAGCAGCCTAGGGGGTGGTCTCCTTGATGGCTACACCTTC
TRBD1 | . | TRBJ1-4 | TRBV27 | CASGLPGQGEKLFF | TGTGCCAGCGGGCTTCCGGGACAGGGTGAAAAACTGTTTTTT
. | . | TRBJ2-6 | TRBV9 | CASSDPDWLSGANVLTF | TGTGCCAGCAGCGACCCGGACTGGTTATCTGGGGCCAACGTCCTGACTTTC
. | . | TRBJ1-5 | TRBV12-5 | CASGLVPGRLHQPQHF | TGTGCTAGTGGTTTGGTACCCGGCAGGCTCCATCAGCCCCAGCATTTT
TRBD1 | . | TRBJ1-3 | TRBV27 | CASSLSGTGLGNTIYF | TGTGCCAGCAGTTTATCGGGGACAGGGTTAGGAAACACCATATATTTT
TRBD1 | . | TRBJ2-1 | TRBV5-1 | CASIGTGFINEQFF | TGCGCCAGCATAGGGACAGGGTTTATCAATGAGCAGTTCTTC
. | . | TRBJ2-5 | TRBV14 | CASSQVGGMRETQYF | TGTGCCAGCAGCCAAGTAGGGGGAATGCGAGAGACCCAGTACTTC
. | few | TRBJ2-3 | TRBV5-6 | CASSLQDNTDTQYF | TGTGCCAGCAGCTTACAGGATAACACAGATACGCAGTATTTT
TRBD1 | . | TRBJ1-2 | TRBV9 | CASSVGTGIYGYTF | TGTGCCAGCAGCGTGGGGACAGGGATCTATGGCTACACCTTC
TRBD1 | . | TRBJ1-5 | TRBV10-2 | CASRGQLPNQPQHF | TGCGCCAGCAGGGGACAGTTACCCAATCAGCCCCAGCATTTT
. | . | TRBJ1-2 | TRBV5-1 | CASTVPGTNYGYTF | TGCGCCAGCACGGTACCAGGAACTAACTATGGCTACACCTTC
TRBD2 | . | TRBJ2-3 | TRBV7-9 | CASSQGTSGTTDTQYF | TGTGCCAGCAGCCAGGGGACTAGCGGAACCACAGATACGCAGTATTTT
TRBD1 | . | TRBJ2-7 | TRBV11-2 | CASSRIQGGPYEQYF | TGTGCCAGCAGCCGAATACAGGGGGGCCCCTACGAGCAGTACTTC
. | few | TRBJ1-2 | TRBV10-2 | CASSEGSPSWAYTF | TGCGCCAGCAGTGAAGGCAGCCCTTCCTGGGCCTACACCTTC
. | once | TRBJ2-7 | TRBV7-2 | CASSPGLIYEQYF | TGTGCCAGCAGCCCCGGACTGATCTACGAGCAGTACTTC
TRBD1 | . | TRBJ2-4 | TRBV27 | CASSSLRTGGNIQYF | TGTGCCAGCAGTTCCCTACGGACAGGGGGGAACATTCAGTACTTC
. | once | TRBJ2-7 | TRBV30 | CAYGDFSYEQYF | TGTGCCTACGGGGACTTCTCCTACGAGCAGTACTTC
. | once | TRBJ2-6 | TRBV27 | CASTTLYSGRLSGANVLTF | TGTGCCAGCACTACCCTTTACAGCGGAAGACTCTCTGGGGCCAACGTCCTGACTTTC
TRBD1 | . | TRBJ2-7 | TRBV29-1 | CSVRDRDSYEQYF | TGCAGCGTTAGAGACAGGGATTCCTACGAGCAGTACTTC
. | . | TRBJ2-5 | TRBV10-3 | CAIRSSLAGETQYF | TGTGCCATCAGATCAAGTCTGGCGGGAGAGACCCAGTACTTC
. | . | TRBJ1-2 | TRBV2 | CASSEESHYGYTF | TGTGCCAGCAGTGAGGAGTCCCACTATGGCTACACCTTC
TRBD2 | few | TRBJ2-3 | TRBV5-6 | CASSLWAGGYTDTQYF | TGTGCCAGCAGCTTGTGGGCGGGGGGCTACACAGATACGCAGTATTTT
. | many | TRBJ2-2 | TRBV6-4 | CASSGSGDTGELFF | TGTGCCAGCAGTGGTTCAGGGGACACCGGGGAGCTGTTTTTT
TRBD1 | . | TRBJ1-2 | TRBV15 | CATSRGDRGMVGYTF | TGTGCCACCAGCAGAGGGGACAGGGGGATGGTTGGCTACACCTTC
. | . | TRBJ2-1 | TRBV7-9 | CASSTGRSYNEQFF | TGTGCCAGTTCGACAGGGAGGTCCTACAATGAGCAGTTCTTC